The 9 T cell receptor beta chains below were found in one sample sequenced in a study of regulatory T cells in long-lasting Graves disease. Regarding time point: newly diagnosed GD, antithyroid drugs for less than 3 months. Isolated PBMC RNA provided the starting material for the TCR library. Arm-PCR of CDR3 regions and iRepertoire HTBI primers were used to build TCR beta libraries. TCRdb reprocessed the multiplex PCR reads with MiXCR, giving one entry per CDR3 protein. The sample carries 350,000 to 550,000 distinct CDR3 sequences, 12% to 15% recorded once. The sample was also reused in another study, on T cells in Graves' hyperthyroidism and ophthalmopathy.

The specimen comprised peripheral blood mononuclear cells (PBMCs), sampled at new diagnosis, from a patient treated with antithyroid drugs. The origin of the receptors is a woman aged 50 to 60 with Graves disease.

This clonotype is a singleton in its sample. The V gene is TRBV28, the J gene TRBJ2-7; D uncertain. The germline V gene encodes CDR1 MDHEN and CDR2 SYDVKM. CDR3 length: 11 residues. V was clipped by 3 bases and J by 6 bases, with 6 bases between them. CDR3 DNA sequence: TGTGCCAGCAGTTTTTTTTGCGAGCAGTACTTC. Encoded protein: CASSFFCEQYF.

This clonotype has at least ten counts. The rearrangement links TRBV28 to TRBJ2-7; 7 positions agree with TRBD1. V trimming: 1 base; J trimming: 3 bases; junction bases outside the gene matches: 12. CDR3 size: 17 residues. Looked up from germline, CDR1 is MDHEN and CDR2 is SYDVKM. The CDR3 is CASSLFPQGDVSYEQYF. CDR3 in DNA: TGTGCCAGCAGTTTATTCCCCCAGGGGGACGTTAGCTACGAGCAGTACTTC.

This sequence joins TRBV3-1 and TRBJ1-3; 9 nucleotides agree with TRBD1. The ends lost 0 bases at V and 0 bases at J; junction bases unmatched: 9. Germline-derived CDR1 and CDR2 are LGHDT and YNNKEL (reference sequence). The CDR3 is 19 amino acids. In DNA form, the CDR3 reads TGTGCCAGCAGCCAAGAATTTGGGACAGGGTTTATCTCTGGAAACACCATATATTTT. Its translation: CASSQEFGTGFISGNTIYF.

This clonotype was counted at least ten times. The chain employs TRBV7-9 and TRBJ2-1; TRBD1 matches 7 bases. The CDR3 length is 15 residues. J was trimmed by 4 bases and V by 6 bases; bases with no gene match: 9. Per the germline V gene, CDR1 is SEHNR and CDR2 is FQNEAQ (reference sequence). CDR3 DNA sequence: TGTGCCAGCAGAACACAGGGGCGCCCTTACAATGAGCAGTTCTTC. This translates into CASRTQGRPYNEQFF.

The V and J genes are TRBV19 and TRBJ2-7; the D gene is possibly TRBD1 (6 bases). CDR3 length equals 15 residues. The V end was cut by 5 bases, the J end by 2 bases, with 16 bases between. Germline assignment: CDR1 LNHDA and CDR2 SQIVND (reference sequence). As DNA, the CDR3 is TGTGCCAGTAGTGTAACAGGGCGTTACACCTACGAGCAGTACTTC. Amino acids: CASSVTGRYTYEQYF.

This clonotype was recorded at least ten times. The genes are TRBV10-3 and TRBJ2-7, with 12 bases identical to TRBD2. The V and J ends lost 3 bases and 4 bases, in that order; junction bases with no gene match: 16. The CDR3 has 19 amino acids. Germline V gives CDR1 ENHRY, CDR2 SYGVKD. The DNA of the CDR3 is TGTGCCATCAGTGATTTGGGATTGAGGCTAGCGGGAGGGCAATACGAGCAGTACTTC. As protein: CAISDLGLRLAGGQYEQYF.

In this sample, this clonotype turned up many times. V usage is TRBV28 and J usage is TRBJ2-7; no firm D call. Germline CDR1 reads MDHEN; CDR2 reads SYDVKM. The germline V and J ends were trimmed by 6 bases and 1 base, with 10 bases remaining between them. The CDR3 totals 13 residues. The CDR3 nucleotides are TGTGCCAGCAGAATGGGGTCGTCCTACGAGCAGTACTTC. Amino acid sequence: CASRMGSSYEQYF. The variable domain in full, with the rest retrieved from reference TRBV28 and TRBJ2-7, is DVKVTQSSRYLVKRTGEKVFLECVQDMDHENMFWYRQDPGLGLRLIYFSYDVKMKEKGDIPEGYSVSREKKERFSLILESASTNQTSMYLCASRMGSSYEQYFGPGTRLTVT.

The CDR3 region is CASLTWASGGNEQFF. Here the CDR3 DNA reads TGTGCCAGCTTGACTTGGGCTAGCGGGGGGAATGAGCAGTTCTTC. This chain connects TRBV28 to TRBJ2-1; 11 bases are shared with TRBD2. The V gene end was trimmed by 8 bases and the J gene end by 7 bases; junction bases not matched to a gene: 10. Germline assignment: CDR1 MDHEN and CDR2 SYDVKM. The CDR3 extends over 15 amino acids.

There are many counts of this clonotype. The chain employs TRBV28 and TRBJ2-7; D perhaps matches TRBD1 (6 bases). CDR1 is MDHEN and CDR2 is SYDVKM in the germline V gene. V was clipped by 6 bases and J by 6 bases, with 12 bases between them. The CDR3 consists of 12 residues. The DNA of the CDR3 is TGTGCCAGCAGACGTGGGACAATCGAGCAGTACTTC. This codes for CASRRGTIEQYF.